This T cell receptor (beta chain) was identified in a study of tumor-infiltrating lymphocytes in glioblastoma multiforme. Three nested ARM-PCR rounds with V-beta and C-beta primers built TCRB libraries. TCRdb re-called the multiplex PCR reads with MiXCR, one entry per CDR3 protein. Here the sample spans 9,900 or so distinct CDR3 sequences, approximately 65% being singletons. Study-wide points: TCR plus mutation findings rest on a single glioblastoma patient. Unequal TCR RNA per T cell might skew measured clone sizes. No surface-marker sorting into functional T cell subtypes was done.

Trimming pared 4 bases from V and 0 bases from J, leaving 11 bases between. CDR3 length: 15 residues. CDR1 is SGHNT, CDR2 YYREEE, per germline (reference sequence). For this clonotype: What it binds is unknown.

Sequencing input: brain tumor tissue. The receptor was derived from a male donor with glioblastoma. V usage is TRBV5-4 and J usage is TRBJ2-1; D might be TRBD1 (6 bases). The CDR3 bases are TGTGCCAGCAGCCCCGGGACAACCTCCTACAATGAGCAGTTCTTC. Translation gives CASSPGTTSYNEQFF.